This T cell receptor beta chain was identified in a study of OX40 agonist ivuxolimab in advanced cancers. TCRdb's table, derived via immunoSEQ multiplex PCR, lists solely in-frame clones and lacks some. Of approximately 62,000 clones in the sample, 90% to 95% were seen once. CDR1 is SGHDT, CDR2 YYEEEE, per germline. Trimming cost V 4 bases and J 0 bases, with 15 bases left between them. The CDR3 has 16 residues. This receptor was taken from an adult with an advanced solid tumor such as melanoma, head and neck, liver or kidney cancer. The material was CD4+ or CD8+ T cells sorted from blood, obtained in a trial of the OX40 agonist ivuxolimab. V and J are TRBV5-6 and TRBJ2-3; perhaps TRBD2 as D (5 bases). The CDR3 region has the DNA TGTGCCAGCAGCCCTTATAGCGACGCTAGCACAGATACGCAGTATTTT. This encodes CASSPYSDASTDTQYF.